What follows is one T cell receptor beta chain and its context. Its matching antigen is unknown. This sample was included in a study of T-cell memory formation after mild COVID-19. The germline CDR1 and CDR2 sequences are SGHDN and FVKESK. The CDR3 has 15 amino acids. J lost 2 bases, V lost 4 bases, and 6 bases had no gene match. Points from the study as a whole: Of the contracting clones, CD4+ ones lay mainly in CM and EM, and CD8+ ones in EMRA. Some clones that responded were present in memory (sampled pre-infection), which suggests cross-reactive memory joined.

Libraries for TCRalpha and TCRbeta carried sample barcodes and unique molecular identifiers via 5'RACE. Via MiXCR, TCRdb re-called the 5' RACE reads, giving one row per CDR3 protein. The profile covers about 390,000 distinct CDR3 sequences, with about 21% appearing a single time and around an eighth taken by the ten largest. The clonotype was recovered from an adult woman who had mild COVID-19 (a few samples of this study predate the infection). Cell type and time point are not known. The rearrangement joins TRBV14 to TRBJ2-3, with 7 bases fitting TRBD1. Sequencing was done on a sample of PBMCs or a T cell subset sorted from them (not recorded which). CDR3 loop: CASSPTTGHTDTQYF. Here the CDR3 DNA reads TGTGCCAGCAGCCCAACGACAGGGCACACAGATACGCAGTATTTT.